A single sample gave rise to the 16 T cell receptor beta chains below, sequenced in a study of immune characterization of retroperitoneal liposarcoma. TCRdb ran MiXCR on the PCR reads and lists one entry per CDR3 protein. Of roughly 9,800 distinct CDR3 sequences listed, about 39% are singletons. The sample consisted of tumor tissue. Every receptor here comes from a male donor with retroperitoneal liposarcoma.

This chain uses TRBV7-2 with TRBJ2-4, with D possibly called TRBD1 or TRBD2 (6 bases each). CDR1 is SGHTA, CDR2 FQGNSA, per germline. This CDR3 contains 16 residues. V shed 5 bases and J shed 9 bases, with 23 bases lying between them. The CDR3 spells CASSRRWGREEGIQYF. CDR3 nucleotide sequence: TGTGCCAGCAGCCGACGGTGGGGGCGCGAGGAGGGCATTCAGTACTTC.

This clonotype was detected ten times or more. This sequence joins TRBV6-6 and TRBJ2-3, with D possibly matching TRBD2 (6 bases). Germline CDR1 and CDR2: MNHNY and SVGAGI (reference sequence). The V gene lost 2 bases and the J gene lost 4 bases, with 13 bases spanning the gap. The length of the CDR3 is 15 residues. The DNA of the CDR3 is TGTGCCAGCAGTTACGGGACTCCGGGGGCAGATACGCAGTATTTT. The encoded protein is CASSYGTPGADTQYF.

In this sample, this clonotype is medium-sized. The chain recombines TRBV25-1 with TRBJ2-4; D possibly uses TRBD1 or TRBD2 (5 bases each). V lost 6 bases to trimming and J lost 3 bases, with 12 bases between them. CDR1 is MGHDK and CDR2 is SYGVNS in the germline V gene. The CDR3 spans 14 residues. Here the CDR3 reads CASSARGVKNIQYF. The CDR3 DNA sequence: TGTGCCAGCAGCGCTCGAGGGGTCAAAAACATTCAGTACTTC.

The gene calls are TRBV12-3 or TRBV12-4 and TRBJ2-7; possibly TRBD1 for D (6 bases). The CDR3 runs 16 residues. V lost 4 bases and J 7 bases, leaving 23 bases between the germline ends. The CDR3 spells CASSSQGSLGYNEQYF. CDR3 nucleotides: TGTGCCAGCAGTTCCCAGGGGTCTTTAGGGTACAATGAGCAGTACTTC.

The chain uses TRBV27 and TRBJ1-1; the match to TRBD1 covers 7 bases. The germline gives CDR1 MNHEY, CDR2 SMNVEV (reference sequence). The V gene end was trimmed by 6 bases and the J gene end by 3 bases; junction bases not matched to a gene: 4. The CDR3 extends over 13 amino acids. DNA of the CDR3: TGTGCCAGCAGGGACACAGGGGACACTGAAGCTTTCTTT. Amino acid sequence: CASRDTGDTEAFF.

This chain joins TRBV10-3 and TRBJ2-3, with D unresolved. CDR3 size: 12 residues. V was shortened by 4 bases and J by 6 bases, with 8 bases between the two germline ends. Germline V lookup: CDR1 ENHRY, CDR2 SYGVKD. The CDR3 is CAISGQGDTQYF. Here the CDR3 DNA reads TGTGCCATCAGTGGCCAAGGGGATACGCAGTATTTT.

The table lists this clonotype with a count of one. This may be a read error: a much more frequent sequence differs by one nucleotide. The chain carries TRBV6-4 and TRBJ2-5; 10 bases align to TRBD1. The CDR3 totals 17 residues. V dropped 3 bases and J dropped 11; count of bases not matched to a gene: 18. Germline assignment: CDR1 MRHNA and CDR2 SNTAGT. CDR3 protein: CASSDTGTGDPYNEQYF. For the CDR3, the DNA is TGTGCCAGCAGTGATACCGGGACAGGGGATCCCTACAATGAGCAGTACTTC.

The rearrangement joins TRBV7-2 to TRBJ1-6; the D is unclear. This CDR3 region has 16 residues. The germline gives CDR1 SGHTA, CDR2 FQGNSA. V was pared by 1 base and J by 11 bases, with 18 bases between. The CDR3: CASSLGARQHSPPLHF. CDR3 sequence (DNA): TGTGCCAGCAGCTTAGGGGCCAGGCAGCATAGTCCACCCCTCCACTTT.

CDR3 DNA sequence: TGTGCCAGCAAAGTCCAGGTCCGGGGGTCGTACACCGGGGAGCTGTTTTTT. It codes for CASKVQVRGSYTGELFF. This chain uses TRBV6-2 or TRBV6-3 with TRBJ2-2, with a possible D match to TRBD2 (6 bases). This CDR3 has 17 amino acids. CDR1 and CDR2 (germline): MNHEY, SVGEGT. V was cut by 7 bases and J by 3 bases, with 21 bases left in between.

Only a few counts were recorded for this clonotype. The chain employs TRBV11-1 and TRBJ2-7; 13 nucleotides align to TRBD2. The trim removed 4 bases at V and 3 bases at J, leaving 21 bases unmatched. Germline V gene data show CDR1 as SGHAT and CDR2 as FQDESV (reference sequence). The CDR3 covers 21 residues. The CDR3 DNA sequence: TGTGCCAGCAGCTCACCAACCACACCACTAGCGGGAGGGCCGGTGATCTACGAGCAGTACTTC. Encoded protein: CASSSPTTPLAGGPVIYEQYF.

With regard to this clonotype: A much larger clonotype is one base distant, so this may be a read error. The chain carries TRBV7-4 and TRBJ2-3; 7 bases fit TRBD2. Germline assignment: CDR1 SGHVT and CDR2 SQSDAQ. This CDR3 comprises 12 residues. The junction had 3 bases not matched to a gene; V was cut back by 5 bases and J by 7 bases. CDR3 loop: CASSPGGNTQYF. For the CDR3, the DNA is TGTGCCAGCAGCCCCGGGGGGAATACGCAGTATTTT.

V and J are TRBV12-3 or TRBV12-4 and TRBJ2-5; 7 nucleotides match TRBD2. The CDR3 has 16 amino acids. J gave up 11 bases and V 4 bases, and 19 bases lay outside the gene matches. As DNA, the CDR3 is TGTGCCAGCAGTTCTAGCGGAGGCCGCTCCTACAATGAGCAGTACTTC. This sequence encodes CASSSSGGRSYNEQYF.

V and J are TRBV6-1 and TRBJ1-2; maybe TRBD1 (5 bases). V gave up 3 bases and J gave up 4 bases, with 15 bases separating them. Germline V CDR1 and CDR2: MNHNS, SASEGT. This CDR3 contains 15 residues. The CDR3 DNA sequence: TGTGCCAGCAGTGATTTTACCGGCAGGGCCTATGGCTACACCTTC. Translation: CASSDFTGRAYGYTF.

The chain links TRBV30 to TRBJ2-2, with 7 bases that match TRBD1. Germline V gene data show CDR1 as GTSNPN and CDR2 as SVGIG (reference sequence). J lost 2 bases, V lost 3 bases, and 3 bases had no gene match. This CDR3 comprises 14 residues. The CDR3 sequence: CAWRGTVNTGELFF. DNA for the CDR3: TGTGCCTGGAGGGGGACAGTTAACACCGGGGAGCTGTTTTTT.

The table lists this clonotype with a few counts. The gene calls are TRBV7-8 and TRBJ2-1; 10 bases map to TRBD2. Trimming cost V 1 base and J 13 bases; bases outside gene matches: 16. Germline V CDR1 and CDR2: SGHVS, FQNEAQ. The CDR3 runs to 17 residues. The CDR3 sequence: CASSLDPSGSLLETQFF. In DNA form, the CDR3 reads TGTGCCAGCAGCTTAGATCCTAGCGGGAGCCTACTAGAGACCCAGTTCTTC.

V gene TRBV7-8 combines with J gene TRBJ2-1; 7 bases are shared with TRBD1. The V and J ends lost 5 bases and 10 bases, in that order; junction bases with no gene match: 11. The CDR3 totals 14 residues. Germline CDR1 reads SGHVS; CDR2 reads FQNEAQ. CDR3 amino acids: CASSVTGDFYEQFF. The DNA for the CDR3 is TGTGCCAGCAGCGTCACAGGGGATTTCTACGAGCAGTTCTTC.